This TCR beta chain derives from a study of cytomegalovirus exposure and HLA in healthy donors. The study ran its PCR with 60 Vbeta and 13 Jbeta primers. Libraries were prepared by immunoSEQ multiplex PCR; TCRdb keeps only in-frame clonotypes and omits some of them. The sample has roughly 190,000 clones, about 77% seen once; the top ten hold roughly 2.7%. Unrecorded immune exposure was likely among donors, who were nominally healthy when sampled. Study-level findings and limits: Presence/absence analyses rested on an assumption that sequencing depth was roughly uniform across donors. With later analysis, a missense DCLRE1C variant became linked to TCR beta V- and J-gene trimming. The authors reported that TCR beta sequences could predict HLA-A and HLA-B alleles. These predictions were accurate for most subjects in the first cohort.

There are a few counts of this clone. The antigen is undetermined. The sequence was collected from a female donor in good health and CMV-seronegative. The sequencing input was PBMCs.

CDR3 region: CAVGRGQTQYF. CDR3 bases: TGTGCAGTGGGGAGGGGACAGACCCAGTACTTC. The rearrangement links TRBV11-2 to TRBJ2-5, with TRBD2 matching over 7 bases. Per the germline V gene, CDR1 is SGHAT and CDR2 is FQNNGV. The CDR3 has 11 residues. Variable domain in full (rest from reference TRBV11-2 and TRBJ2-5): EAGVAQSPRYKIIEKRQSVAFWCNPISGHATLYWYQQILGQGPKLLIQFQNNGVVDDSQLPKDRFSAERLKGVDSTLKIQPAKLEDSAVYLCAVGRGQTQYFGPGTRLLVL.